These 16 T cell receptor beta chains came from one sample sequenced in a study of cytomegalovirus exposure and HLA in healthy donors. PCR involved 60 Vbeta and 13 Jbeta primers. The protocol was immunoSEQ multiplex PCR, while the TCRdb copy is restricted to in-frame clones and leaves out a portion. The sample includes more than 150,000 clones, around 86% of them seen just once. The sample consisted of PBMCs. These TCRs come from a man aged 50 or older in good health and CMV-seronegative.

This chain uses TRBV20-1 with TRBJ1-4; unclear D gene. Trimming removed 6 bases at V and 7 bases at J, with 9 bases between. The CDR3 totals 11 residues. CDR1 is DFQATT, CDR2 SNEGSKA, per germline (reference sequence). The CDR3 DNA follows: TGCAGTGCCCAAGAACTTGAAAAACTGTTTTTT. This codes for CSAQELEKLFF.

This rearrangement joins TRBV5-5 to TRBJ2-7; 11 nucleotides match TRBD1. Germline loops: CDR1 SGHKS, CDR2 YYEKEE (reference sequence). The V gene end was trimmed by 5 bases and the J gene end by 1 base; junction bases not matched to a gene: 8. The CDR3 totals 16 residues. The CDR3 sequence is CASRQRDRGYSYEQYF. The DNA for the CDR3 is TGTGCCAGCAGACAGAGGGACAGGGGGTATTCCTACGAGCAGTACTTC.

CDR3 amino acids: CASSLAGPSTDTQYF. The CDR3 bases are TGCGCCAGCAGCTTAGCGGGGCCTAGCACAGATACGCAGTATTTT. The chain combines TRBV5-1 with TRBJ2-3; 7 positions agree with TRBD2. CDR1 SGHRS and CDR2 YFSETQ come from the germline V gene. V shed 2 bases and J 0 bases; nucleotides not matched to a gene: 3. CDR3 length equals 15 residues.

This chain connects TRBV27 to TRBJ2-2, with no clear D. V was cut by 6 bases and J by 0 bases, with 11 bases left in between. This CDR3 has 15 amino acids. Germline V lookup: CDR1 MNHEY, CDR2 SMNVEV (reference sequence). Here the CDR3 reads CASRVFPTNTGELFF. The CDR3 region has the DNA TGTGCCAGCAGGGTGTTTCCTACGAACACCGGGGAGCTGTTTTTT.

The chain recombines TRBV19 with TRBJ1-3; the D gene is possibly TRBD1 (5 bases). The CDR3 spans 13 residues. From germline, CDR1 is LNHDA and CDR2 SQIVND (reference sequence). The V end was cut by 5 bases, the J end by 4 bases, with 9 bases between. The CDR3 DNA follows: TGTGCCAGTAGTTACGGGGGAGGAAACACCATATATTTT. This translates into CASSYGGGNTIYF.

The chain couples TRBV5-1 to TRBJ2-6, with TRBD1 identical over 7 bases. The germline gives CDR1 SGHRS, CDR2 YFSETQ. The J segment lost 0 bases and the V segment lost 5 bases, leaving 11 bases of the junction unmatched. The CDR3 runs 18 residues. The CDR3 DNA reads TGCGCCAGCAGTTGGGGTCGACAGGGAAGCTCTGGGGCCAACGTCCTGACTTTC. This codes for CASSWGRQGSSGANVLTF.

The J gene is TRBJ2-5, the V gene TRBV10-3; 8 bases map to TRBD1. This CDR3 is 12 amino acids long. J gave up 5 bases and V 10 bases, and 6 bases lay outside the gene matches. The V gene's germline CDR1 is ENHRY and CDR2 SYGVKD. Written as DNA, the CDR3 is TGTGCCACCGGACAGGGCCGGGAGACCCAGTACTTC. Amino acid sequence: CATGQGRETQYF.

V usage is TRBV7-2 and J usage is TRBJ2-6; D is unresolved. CDR1 is SGHTA and CDR2 is FQGNSA in the germline V gene. Trimming removed 3 bases at V and 0 bases at J, with 3 bases between. The CDR3 covers 14 residues. CDR3: CASSFGSGANVLTF. The CDR3 region has the DNA TGTGCCAGCAGCTTCGGCTCTGGGGCCAACGTCCTGACTTTC.

V is TRBV6-1 and J is TRBJ2-4; D might be TRBD2 (6 bases). CDR1 and CDR2 (germline): MNHNS, SASEGT. V gave up 2 bases and J gave up 1 base, with 12 bases separating them. The CDR3 consists of 16 residues. The CDR3 region is CASSEYGGAAKNIQYF. The CDR3 DNA reads as TGTGCCAGCAGTGAATACGGGGGAGCGGCCAAAAACATTCAGTACTTC.

The chain uses TRBV7-9 and TRBJ2-2; TRBD2 aligns across 14 bases. The J segment lost 4 bases and the V segment lost 5 bases, leaving 6 bases of the junction unmatched. The germline V gene has CDR1 SEHNR and CDR2 FQNEAQ (reference sequence). The CDR3 length is 17 residues. In DNA, the CDR3 is TGTGCCAGCAGCATTCCGGGACTAGCGGGAGTCACCGGGGAGCTGTTTTTT. Translation gives CASSIPGLAGVTGELFF. The entire variable domain, with the rest obtained from reference TRBV7-9 and TRBJ2-2, is as follows: DTGVSQNPRHKITKRGQNVTFRCDPISEHNRLYWYRQTLGQGPEFLTYFQNEAQLEKSRLLSDRFSAERPKGSFSTLEIQRTEQGDSAMYLCASSIPGLAGVTGELFFGEGSRLTVL.

The genes are TRBV2 and TRBJ2-3, with 12 bases that match TRBD2. V lost 4 bases to trimming and J lost 0 bases; unmatched junction nucleotides: 8. In germline, CDR1 is SNHLY, CDR2 FYNNEI. This CDR3 contains 18 residues. In DNA form, the CDR3 reads TGTGCCAGCAGTGGGGTAGGGACTAGCGGGCTAAGCACAGATACGCAGTATTTT. Amino acid sequence: CASSGVGTSGLSTDTQYF.

The CDR3 DNA sequence: TGTGCCAGCAGCCCCGGACTGAACCGATTTAACTATGGCTACACCTTC. As protein: CASSPGLNRFNYGYTF. The rearrangement links TRBV14 to TRBJ1-2; D is unclear. CDR1 and CDR2 (germline): SGHDN, FVKESK. The CDR3 is 16 residues long. V was clipped by 4 bases and J by 1 base, with 16 bases between them.

This chain's CDR3 is CASSQMDSETQYF. The CDR3 DNA reads TGCGCCAGCAGCCAAATGGACAGCGAGACCCAGTACTTC. This rearrangement joins TRBV4-1 to TRBJ2-5; tentatively, D is TRBD1 (6 bases). CDR3 size: 13 residues. CDR1 and CDR2 from the germline V gene are MGHRA and YSYEKL. The ends were cut back, 2 bases at V and 5 bases at J, with 9 bases in the middle.

V is TRBV7-8 and J is TRBJ2-3; 8 positions agree with TRBD2. V was pared by 5 bases and J by 0 bases, with 7 bases of the junction left unmatched. Germline CDR1 SGHVS, CDR2 FQNEAQ. The CDR3 is 16 amino acids. CDR3 loop: CASSLRLALSTDTQYF. The CDR3 DNA reads TGTGCCAGCAGCCTTCGACTAGCGCTTAGCACAGATACGCAGTATTTT. Looking up the rest from reference TRBV7-8 and TRBJ2-3 gives the full variable domain: GAGVSQSPRYKVAKRGQDVALRCDPISGHVSLFWYQQALGQGPEFLTYFQNEAQLDKSGLPSDRFFAERPEGSVSTLKIQRTQQEDSAVYLCASSLRLALSTDTQYFGPGTRLTVL.

The chain links TRBV7-2 to TRBJ2-7; 7 bases match TRBD1. V dropped 5 bases and J dropped 3; count of bases not matched to a gene: 4. The CDR3 runs 13 residues. The germline CDR1 and CDR2 sequences are SGHTA and FQGNSA. CDR3 coding DNA: TGTGCCAGCAGCGCCGACAGGGACTACGAGCAGTACTTC. Translating gives CASSADRDYEQYF. Based on the CDR3 plus reference TRBV7-2 and TRBJ2-7, the full variable domain is GAGVSQSPSNKVTEKGKDVELRCDPISGHTALYWYRQSLGQGLEFLIYFQGNSAPDKSGLPSDRFSAERTGGSVSTLTIQRTQQEDSAVYLCASSADRDYEQYFGPGTRLTVT.

This clone turned up a few times. The chain recombines TRBV7-9 with TRBJ1-2; 8 nucleotides line up with TRBD1. Germline assignment: CDR1 SEHNR and CDR2 FQNEAQ (reference sequence). V lost 4 bases to trimming and J lost 8 bases; unmatched junction nucleotides: 9. The CDR3 loop spans 14 amino acids. The chain's CDR3 is CASSYWTGRLGYTF. CDR3 in DNA: TGTGCCAGCAGCTATTGGACAGGGAGGTTGGGCTACACCTTC.